This is a list of T cell receptor beta chains from one sample in a study of cytomegalovirus exposure and HLA in healthy donors. Clones were sequenced by immunoSEQ multiplex PCR, and TCRdb holds only the in-frame ones, with some missing. The sample lists about 130,000 clones, under 90% occurring once. Sample: PBMCs. The receptors shown here come from a woman under 30 in good health and CMV-seronegative. The CDR3 runs from the conserved cysteine through the conserved F or W. The D gene is left open where the match is weak. Not all rows give a size; the values are once, few, many and, for expanded clones, a class.

d_gene | abundance | j_gene | v_gene | CDR3aa | CDR3nt
NA | NA | TRBJ2-5 | TRBV11-3 | CASKSASGQETQYF | TGTGCCAGCAAGTCGGCAAGCGGCCAAGAGACCCAGTACTTC
NA | once | TRBJ2-7 | TRBV19 | CASSMPRGQRYEQYF | TGTGCCAGTAGTATGCCCAGGGGTCAACGCTACGAGCAGTACTTC
NA | NA | TRBJ1-1 | TRBV13 | CASSSGSNTEAFF | TGTGCCAGCAGCTCCGGGTCGAACACTGAAGCTTTCTTT
NA | NA | TRBJ2-3 | TRBV18 | CASSSGTTDTQYF | TGTGCCAGCTCGTCCGGGACTACAGATACGCAGTATTTT
NA | NA | TRBJ2-5 | TRBV5-1 | CASRPGHQETQYF | TGCGCCAGCAGACCAGGCCATCAAGAGACCCAGTACTTC
TRBD2 | NA | TRBJ2-1 | TRBV9 | CASSPDSGLYNEQFF | TGTGCCAGCAGCCCTGATAGCGGGCTGTACAATGAGCAGTTCTTC
NA | few | TRBJ1-5 | TRBV6-1 | CASSPGTTSNQPQHF | TGTGCCAGCAGTCCCGGGACAACCAGCAATCAGCCCCAGCATTTT
NA | once | TRBJ1-2 | TRBV2 | CASILTELRGYTF | TGTGCCAGCATTCTTACGGAGTTGCGAGGCTACACCTTC
TRBD1 | NA | TRBJ1-1 | TRBV7-9 | CASSFWDRGTEAFF | TGTGCCAGCAGCTTTTGGGACAGGGGCACTGAAGCTTTCTTT
NA | NA | TRBJ2-4 | TRBV28 | CASSLGGHEKNIQYF | TGTGCCAGCAGTTTAGGGGGACACGAGAAAAACATTCAGTACTTC
NA | NA | TRBJ2-3 | TRBV6-1 | CASSERGSTDTQYF | TGTGCCAGCAGTGAAAGGGGAAGCACAGATACGCAGTATTTT
TRBD1 | once | TRBJ2-7 | TRBV13 | CASSLGETGGYEQYF | TGTGCCAGCAGCTTAGGGGAGACAGGGGGGTACGAGCAGTACTTC
TRBD2 | NA | TRBJ2-7 | TRBV5-4 | CASSPSSGSPYEQYF | TGTGCCAGCAGCCCCTCTAGCGGGAGTCCCTACGAGCAGTACTTC
NA | once | TRBJ2-7 | TRBV19 | CASSINTHYEQYF | TGTGCCAGTAGTATTAACACCCACTACGAGCAGTACTTC
TRBD2 | few | TRBJ2-1 | TRBV4-1 | CASSPQGASGRVADEQFF | TGCGCCAGCAGCCCACAGGGGGCTAGCGGGAGGGTAGCCGATGAGCAGTTCTTC
TRBD2 | NA | TRBJ2-7 | TRBV18 | CASSPPGGTSGRSSYEQYF | TGTGCCAGCTCACCACCGGGAGGGACTAGCGGGAGGTCCTCCTACGAGCAGTACTTC
NA | NA | TRBJ2-2 | TRBV7-8 | CASSPRGRKTGELFF | TGTGCCAGCAGCCCTAGGGGCAGGAAAACCGGGGAGCTGTTTTTT
NA | NA | TRBJ1-2 | TRBV7-9 | CASSPAEVAGYTF | TGTGCCAGCAGCCCCGCGGAGGTCGCTGGCTACACCTTC
TRBD1 | NA | TRBJ1-5 | TRBV5-4 | CASSMDGQGDQPQHF | TGTGCCAGCAGCATGGATGGACAGGGGGATCAGCCCCAGCATTTT
NA | NA | TRBJ2-1 | TRBV20-1 | CSANTDDEQFF | TGCAGTGCCAATACAGACGATGAGCAGTTCTTC
NA | NA | TRBJ2-7 | TRBV28 | CASSSGRNSYEQYF | TGTGCCAGCAGTTCTGGGCGAAACTCCTACGAGCAGTACTTC